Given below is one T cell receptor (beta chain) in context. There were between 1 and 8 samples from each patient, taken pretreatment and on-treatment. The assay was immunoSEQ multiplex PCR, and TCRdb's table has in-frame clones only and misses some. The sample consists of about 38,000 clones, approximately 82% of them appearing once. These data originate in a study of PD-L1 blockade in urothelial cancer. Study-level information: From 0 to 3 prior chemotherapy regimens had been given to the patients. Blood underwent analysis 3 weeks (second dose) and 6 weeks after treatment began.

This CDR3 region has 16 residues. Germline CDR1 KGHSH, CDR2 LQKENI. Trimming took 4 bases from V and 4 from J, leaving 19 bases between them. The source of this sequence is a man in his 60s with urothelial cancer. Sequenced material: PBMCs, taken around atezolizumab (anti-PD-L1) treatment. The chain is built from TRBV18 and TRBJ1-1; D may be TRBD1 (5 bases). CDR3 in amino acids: CASSRRTDLGGTEAFF. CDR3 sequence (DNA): TGTGCCAGCTCACGCCGGACGGATCTGGGGGGCACTGAAGCTTTCTTT.